Following are 10 T cell receptor beta chains from one sample sequenced in a study of cytomegalovirus exposure and HLA in healthy donors. Here immunoSEQ multiplex PCR was the method, and the copy in TCRdb shows in-frame clones only, minus some. The sample includes 150,000 to 200,000 clones, around 85% of them seen just once. Input material: PBMCs. The receptors shown here come from a young man in good health and CMV-seropositive.

Only a few counts were recorded for this clone. The junction departs from germline at one end; a sequencing error may be responsible. The genes are TRBV7-7 and TRBJ2-2; D call uncertain. The CDR3 totals 16 residues. CDR1 SSHAT and CDR2 FNYEAQ come from the germline V gene (reference sequence). Here the CDR3 reads CASSLGLVTNTGELFF. The DNA for the CDR3 is TGTGCTAGCAGCTTAGGTCTAGTAACGAACACCGGGGAGCTGTTTTTT.

CDR3 bases: TGTGCCAGCAGGAGAGAGACCCAGTACTTC. Its protein product is CASRRETQYF. V is TRBV2 and J is TRBJ2-5, with unresolved D. Trimming stripped 6 bases from V and 4 bases from J, with 3 bases between. Germline CDR1 SNHLY, CDR2 FYNNEI. The CDR3 extends over 10 amino acids.

This chain links TRBV18 with TRBJ2-1; 8 nucleotides line up with TRBD1. The CDR3 covers 16 residues. V dropped 5 bases and J dropped 1; count of bases not matched to a gene: 7. CDR1 is KGHSH and CDR2 is LQKENI in the germline V gene. Written as DNA, the CDR3 is TGTGCCAGCTCATTGGCCACAGGGGGATCCTACAATGAGCAGTTCTTC. It translates to CASSLATGGSYNEQFF.

This clone occurred once. The chain employs TRBV19 and TRBJ2-7; D is perhaps TRBD2 (6 bases). This CDR3 is 15 amino acids long. CDR1 is LNHDA and CDR2 is SQIVND in the germline V gene (reference sequence). Trimming took 3 bases from V and 0 from J, leaving 12 bases between them. CDR3 region: CASSIVRRASYEQYF. The DNA of the CDR3 is TGTGCCAGTAGTATCGTCAGGAGGGCCTCCTACGAGCAGTACTTC.

This chain links TRBV15 with TRBJ2-6, with a weak D call TRBD2 (7 bases). The V gene lost 2 bases and the J gene lost 2 bases, with 13 bases spanning the gap. The CDR3 spans 17 residues. Germline CDR1 and CDR2: LNHNV and YYDKDF (reference sequence). The CDR3 DNA sequence: TGTGCCACCAGCAGACGAGGGGGAGGGGCTGGGGCCAACGTCCTGACTTTC. As protein: CATSRRGGGAGANVLTF.

The V call is TRBV29-1, the J call TRBJ2-7, with D possibly being TRBD1 (6 bases). CDR1 and CDR2 (germline): SQVTM, ANQGSEA. Trimming cost V 8 bases and J 2 bases, with 13 bases left between them. The CDR3 has 12 amino acids. For the CDR3, the DNA is TGCAGCTTGAGGACAGAAGCCTACGAGCAGTACTTC. Translated, it gives CSLRTEAYEQYF.

V gene TRBV5-4 combines with J gene TRBJ2-1; 10 bases map to TRBD2. J lost 0 bases, V lost 2 bases, and 2 bases had no gene match. CDR1 SGHNT and CDR2 YYREEE come from the germline V gene (reference sequence). The CDR3 runs 16 residues. As DNA, the CDR3 is TGTGCCAGCAGCTTCCCTAGCGGGAGCTCCTACAATGAGCAGTTCTTC. It translates to CASSFPSGSSYNEQFF.

The chain links TRBV4-3 to TRBJ2-7; 8 positions match TRBD2. From germline, CDR1 is LGHNA and CDR2 YSLEER. The CDR3 consists of 16 residues. With V trimmed by 0 bases and J by 0 bases, 4 bases remained unmatched. The CDR3 bases are TGCGCCAGCAGCCAAGATGCGGCGGGGGGCTCCTACGAGCAGTACTTC. Translated, it gives CASSQDAAGGSYEQYF.

CDR3 sequence reads: CASSIVPRAGREKLFF. CDR3 coding DNA: TGTGCCAGTAGTATCGTCCCGAGGGCGGGCCGGGAAAAACTGTTTTTT. The chain employs TRBV19 and TRBJ1-4; D unclear. V shed 3 bases and J shed 8 bases, with 19 bases lying between them. The CDR3 extends over 16 amino acids. Germline CDR1 and CDR2: LNHDA and SQIVND (reference sequence).

The CDR3 region is CATTTRGTETQYF. CDR3 in DNA: TGTGCCACCACCACCAGGGGGACGGAGACCCAGTACTTC. The V gene is TRBV15, the J gene TRBJ2-5; 7 nucleotides align to TRBD1. The germline gives CDR1 LNHNV, CDR2 YYDKDF (reference sequence). The CDR3 contains 13 residues. The V and J ends lost 7 bases and 5 bases, in that order; junction bases with no gene match: 7.